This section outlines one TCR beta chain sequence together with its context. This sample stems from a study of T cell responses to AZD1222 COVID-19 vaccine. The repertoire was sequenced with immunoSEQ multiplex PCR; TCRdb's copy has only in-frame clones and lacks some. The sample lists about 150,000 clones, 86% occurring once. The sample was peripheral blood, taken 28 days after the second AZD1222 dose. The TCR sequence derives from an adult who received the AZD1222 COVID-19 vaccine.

The CDR3 sequence: CASSLVGRMNTEAFF. The CDR3 bases are TGCGCCAGCAGCTTAGTTGGTCGGATGAACACTGAAGCTTTCTTT. This chain connects TRBV5-1 to TRBJ1-1, with D unclear. The germline gives CDR1 SGHRS, CDR2 YFSETQ. This CDR3 is 15 amino acids long. V lost 2 bases and J 0 bases, leaving 11 bases between the germline ends.